This T cell receptor beta chain was observed in a study of cytomegalovirus exposure and HLA in healthy donors. Whole-study results and caveats: In the analysis, some V segments, TRBV6-2 and TRBV6-3 included, were excluded as indistinguishable. At a 0.05 false discovery rate, a later analysis found 18,000 or so TCR beta sequences to be associated with HLA alleles. The study put some 150 TCR beta chains on its list as cytomegalovirus-associated. In vitro, a few CMV-associated chains proved specific for CMV antigens.

Per germline, CDR1 MNHEY and CDR2 SMNVEV (reference sequence). The CDR3 loop spans 15 amino acids. V was pared by 6 bases and J by 6 bases, with 15 bases between. Primers: 60 Vbeta forward and 13 Jbeta reverse. Assay: immunoSEQ multiplex PCR; the TCRdb copy retains only in-frame clones and omits some. The sample has approximately 100,000 clones; 76% are singletons. A word on this clone: Its specificity is not known.

The chain links TRBV27 to TRBJ1-6; D is perhaps TRBD1 (6 bases). Sequenced sample: PBMCs. This TCR was sampled from a woman aged 45-65 years in good health and CMV-seropositive. The CDR3 spells CASSLQGLTNSPLHF. The CDR3 DNA reads TGTGCCAGCAGCCTACAGGGTCTTACTAATTCACCCCTCCACTTT.